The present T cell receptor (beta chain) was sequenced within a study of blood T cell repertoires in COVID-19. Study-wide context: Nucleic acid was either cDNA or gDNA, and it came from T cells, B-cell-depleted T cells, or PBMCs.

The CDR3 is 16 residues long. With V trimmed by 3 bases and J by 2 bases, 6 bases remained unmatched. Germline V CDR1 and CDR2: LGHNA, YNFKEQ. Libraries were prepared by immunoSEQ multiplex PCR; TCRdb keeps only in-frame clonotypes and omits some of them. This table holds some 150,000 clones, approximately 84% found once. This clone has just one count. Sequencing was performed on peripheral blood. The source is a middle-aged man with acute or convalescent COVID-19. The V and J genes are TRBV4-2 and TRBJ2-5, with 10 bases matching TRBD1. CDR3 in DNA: TGTGCCAGCAGCCATCCGGACAGGGGGACTCAAGAGACCCAGTACTTC. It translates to CASSHPDRGTQETQYF.